This TCR beta chain was sequenced during a study of blood T cell repertoires in COVID-19. As for the study in general: Acute and convalescent COVID-19 samples came from the United States, Italy and Spain. Nucleic acid was either cDNA or gDNA, and it came from T cells, B-cell-depleted T cells, or PBMCs.

The CDR3 runs to 14 residues. The ends lost 10 bases at V and 6 bases at J; junction bases unmatched: 7. Germline V gene data show CDR1 as LNHDA and CDR2 as SQIVND (reference sequence). As handled by the study authors: From reference gene primer amplification, estimates of nucleated cell counts were derived. Method: immunoSEQ multiplex PCR; TCRdb's copy keeps in-frame clones and lacks some. That table gives V, J and clone size, and the DNA gave D and trimming. The sample lists approximately 110,000 clones; roughly nine tenths were seen once. The V call is TRBV19, the J call TRBJ1-5; 12 positions match TRBD1. Sequencing used peripheral blood. This TCR was recovered from a man aged 40-49 years with acute or convalescent COVID-19. CDR3 loop: CATAGQGASQPQHF. The CDR3 bases are TGTGCCACCGCGGGACAGGGGGCTTCTCAGCCCCAGCATTTT.